This T cell receptor beta chain was captured in a study of cytomegalovirus exposure and HLA in healthy donors. Findings and caveats of the study: Association of a missense DCLRE1C variant with TCR beta V- and J-gene trimming was reported in a later analysis. Most sequenced TCRs were rare (though some public TCRs occurred in many donors). What a later analysis showed was that several of the most significant clusters appeared linked to common viral pathogens.

PCR primers comprised 60 Vbeta and 13 Jbeta primers. The assay was immunoSEQ multiplex PCR, and TCRdb's table has in-frame clones only and misses some. Recorded for this sample: around 100,000 clones. On this clone itself: Its antigen is undetermined.

The sequence came from a man between 25 and 39 years old in good health and CMV-seronegative. The sequenced sample consisted of PBMCs.

The CDR3 bases are TGTGCCAGCAGCTTAGGCTACTCGGGGGAGCAGTTCTTC. It translates to CASSLGYSGEQFF. The chain joins TRBV11-3 to TRBJ2-1; possible D gene TRBD2, 5 bases. V shed 1 base and J shed 10 bases, with 11 bases lying between them. The germline V gene has CDR1 SGHNT and CDR2 YENEEA. This CDR3 has 13 residues.